This passage covers 3 T cell receptor beta chains from one sample sequenced in a study of cytomegalovirus exposure and HLA in healthy donors. Vbeta (60) and Jbeta (13) primers were used in the PCR. Clones were read by immunoSEQ multiplex PCR, and TCRdb kept only the in-frame ones, dropping some. The sample lists about 130,000 clones, about a sixth seen once, with 2.9% in the top ten. Material for sequencing was PBMCs. These receptor sequences come from a female donor in good health and CMV-seropositive.

This clone was detected a few times. V is TRBV15 and J is TRBJ2-2; weak D call: TRBD2 (5 bases). CDR1 is LNHNV and CDR2 is YYDKDF in the germline V gene (reference sequence). This CDR3 has 16 amino acids. V was cut by 3 bases and J by 1 base, with 12 bases left in between. The CDR3, as DNA: TGTGCCACCAGCAGTAGTCGGGGTAGGAACACCGGGGAGCTGTTTTTT. Protein product: CATSSSRGRNTGELFF.

V usage is TRBV4-3 and J usage is TRBJ1-2, with 9 bases identical to TRBD1. V lost 0 bases to trimming and J lost 8 bases; unmatched junction nucleotides: 13. This CDR3 spans 17 amino acids. Germline-derived CDR1 and CDR2 are LGHNA and YSLEER. The CDR3 bases are TGCGCCAGCAGCCAAGATAGAGGGACAGGGACTATTTCAGGCTACACCTTC. Translated, it gives CASSQDRGTGTISGYTF.

This clone was seen a handful of times. V and J are TRBV29-1 and TRBJ1-2, with a weak D call TRBD1 (5 bases). This CDR3 is 11 amino acids long. Looked up from germline, CDR1 is SQVTM and CDR2 is ANQGSEA. V was clipped by 4 bases and J by 4 bases, with 7 bases between them. In DNA form, the CDR3 reads TGCAGCGTTGGGGGGGGCTATGGCTACACCTTC. This translates into CSVGGGYGYTF.